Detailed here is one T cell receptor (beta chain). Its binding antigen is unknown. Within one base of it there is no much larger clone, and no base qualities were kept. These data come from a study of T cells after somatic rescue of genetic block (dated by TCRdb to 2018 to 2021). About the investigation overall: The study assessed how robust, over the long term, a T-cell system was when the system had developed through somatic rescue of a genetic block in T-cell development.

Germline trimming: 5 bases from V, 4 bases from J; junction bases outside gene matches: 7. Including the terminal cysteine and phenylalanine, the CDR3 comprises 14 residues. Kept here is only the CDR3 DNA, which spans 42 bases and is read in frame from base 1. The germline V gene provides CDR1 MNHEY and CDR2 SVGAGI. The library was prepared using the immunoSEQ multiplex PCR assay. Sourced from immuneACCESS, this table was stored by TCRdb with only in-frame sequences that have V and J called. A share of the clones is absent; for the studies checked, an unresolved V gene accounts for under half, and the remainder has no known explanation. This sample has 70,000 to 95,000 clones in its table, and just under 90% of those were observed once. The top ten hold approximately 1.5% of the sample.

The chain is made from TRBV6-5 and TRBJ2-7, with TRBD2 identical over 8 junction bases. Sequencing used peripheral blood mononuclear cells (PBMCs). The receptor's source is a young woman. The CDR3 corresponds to CASSTAGEAYEQYF. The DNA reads TGTGCCAGCAGTACAGCGGGAGAGGCTTACGAGCAGTACTTC.